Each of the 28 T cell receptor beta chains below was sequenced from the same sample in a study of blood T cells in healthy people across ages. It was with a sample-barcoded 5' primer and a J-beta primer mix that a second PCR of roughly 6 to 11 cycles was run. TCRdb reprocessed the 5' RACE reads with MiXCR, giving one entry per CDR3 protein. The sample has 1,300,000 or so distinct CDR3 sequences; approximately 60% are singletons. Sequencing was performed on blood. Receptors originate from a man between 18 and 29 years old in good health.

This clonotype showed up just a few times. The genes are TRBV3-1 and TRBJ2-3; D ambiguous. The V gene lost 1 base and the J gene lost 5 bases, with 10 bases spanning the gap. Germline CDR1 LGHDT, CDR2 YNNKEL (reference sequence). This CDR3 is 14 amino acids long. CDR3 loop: CASSQASAQDTQYF. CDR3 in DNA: TGTGCCAGCAGCCAAGCCTCAGCCCAAGATACGCAGTATTTT.

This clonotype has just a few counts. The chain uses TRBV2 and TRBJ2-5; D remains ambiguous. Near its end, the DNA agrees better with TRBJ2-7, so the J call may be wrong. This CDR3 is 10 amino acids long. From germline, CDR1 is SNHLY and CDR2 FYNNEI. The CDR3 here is CASRWYEQYF. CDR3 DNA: TGTGCCAGCAGATGGTACGAGCAGTACTTC.

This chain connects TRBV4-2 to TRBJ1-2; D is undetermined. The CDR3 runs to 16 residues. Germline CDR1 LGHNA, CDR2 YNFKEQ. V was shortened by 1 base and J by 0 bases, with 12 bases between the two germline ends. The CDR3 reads CASSQGTASSNYGYTF. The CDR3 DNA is TGTGCCAGCAGCCAAGGGACGGCCAGTTCTAACTATGGCTACACCTTC.

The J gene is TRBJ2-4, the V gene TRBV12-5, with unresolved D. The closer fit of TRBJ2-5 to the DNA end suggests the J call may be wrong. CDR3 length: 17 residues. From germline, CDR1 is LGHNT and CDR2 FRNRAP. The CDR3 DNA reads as TGTGCTAGTGGTTCCGATACCCTACTTATGTGTGTGGAGACCCAGTACTTC. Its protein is CASGSDTLLMCVETQYF.

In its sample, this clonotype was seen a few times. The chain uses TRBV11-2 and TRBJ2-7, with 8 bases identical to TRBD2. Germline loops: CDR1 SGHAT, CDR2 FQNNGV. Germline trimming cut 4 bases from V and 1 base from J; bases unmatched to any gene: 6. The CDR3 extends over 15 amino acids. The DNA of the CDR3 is TGTGCCAGCAGCTCGCCAGCGGGGGCGTCCTACGAGCAGTACTTC. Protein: CASSSPAGASYEQYF. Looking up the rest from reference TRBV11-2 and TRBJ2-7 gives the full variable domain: EAGVAQSPRYKIIEKRQSVAFWCNPISGHATLYWYQQILGQGPKLLIQFQNNGVVDDSQLPKDRFSAERLKGVDSTLKIQPAKLEDSAVYLCASSSPAGASYEQYFGPGTRLTVT.

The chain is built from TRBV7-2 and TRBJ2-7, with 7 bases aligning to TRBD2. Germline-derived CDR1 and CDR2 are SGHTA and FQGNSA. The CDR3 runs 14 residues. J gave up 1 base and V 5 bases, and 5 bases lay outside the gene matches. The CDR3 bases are TGTGCCAGCAGCCGAATGGGGGGGTCCTACGAGCAGTACTTC. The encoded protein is CASSRMGGSYEQYF.

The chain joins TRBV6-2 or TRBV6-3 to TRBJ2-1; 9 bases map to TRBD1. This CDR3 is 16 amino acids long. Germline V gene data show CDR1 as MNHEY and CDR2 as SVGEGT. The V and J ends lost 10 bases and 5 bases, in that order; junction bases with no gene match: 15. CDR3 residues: CATRESTGGSNNEQFF. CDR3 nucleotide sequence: TGTGCCACAAGGGAATCAACAGGGGGCAGCAACAATGAGCAGTTCTTC.

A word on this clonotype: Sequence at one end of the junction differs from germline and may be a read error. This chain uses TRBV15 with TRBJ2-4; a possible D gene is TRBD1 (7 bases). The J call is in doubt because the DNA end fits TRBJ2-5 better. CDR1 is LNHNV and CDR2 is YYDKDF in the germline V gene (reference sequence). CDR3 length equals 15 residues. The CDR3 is CATRQGDWSQETQYF. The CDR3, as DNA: TGCGCCACCAGGCAGGGGGACTGGAGCCAAGAGACCCAGTACTTC.

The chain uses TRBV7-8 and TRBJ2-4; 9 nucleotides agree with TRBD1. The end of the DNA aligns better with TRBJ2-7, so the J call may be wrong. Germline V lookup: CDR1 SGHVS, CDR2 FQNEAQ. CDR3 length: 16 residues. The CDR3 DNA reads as TGTGCCAGCAGCTTATTTCTTGGACAGGGGATGTCCGAGCAGTACTTC. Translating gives CASSLFLGQGMSEQYF.

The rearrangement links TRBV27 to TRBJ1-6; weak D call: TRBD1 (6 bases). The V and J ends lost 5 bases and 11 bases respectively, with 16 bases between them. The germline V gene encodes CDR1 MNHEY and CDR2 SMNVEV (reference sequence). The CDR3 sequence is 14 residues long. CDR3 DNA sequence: TGTGCCAGCAGTATCTACAGGGTCGGTACACCCCTCCACTTT. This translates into CASSIYRVGTPLHF.

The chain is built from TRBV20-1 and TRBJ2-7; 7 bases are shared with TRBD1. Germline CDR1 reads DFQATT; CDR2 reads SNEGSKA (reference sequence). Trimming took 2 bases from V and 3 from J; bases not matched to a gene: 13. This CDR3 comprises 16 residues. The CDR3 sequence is CSARSTGTVFNYEQYF. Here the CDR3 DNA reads TGCAGTGCTAGATCTACCGGGACAGTATTCAACTACGAGCAGTACTTC.

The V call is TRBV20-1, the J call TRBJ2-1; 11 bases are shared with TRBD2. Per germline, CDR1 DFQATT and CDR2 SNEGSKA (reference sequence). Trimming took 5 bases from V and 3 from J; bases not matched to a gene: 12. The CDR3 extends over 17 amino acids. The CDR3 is CSAYVAGGPILYNEQFF. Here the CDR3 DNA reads TGCAGTGCTTATGTAGCGGGAGGGCCGATTCTCTACAATGAGCAGTTCTTC.

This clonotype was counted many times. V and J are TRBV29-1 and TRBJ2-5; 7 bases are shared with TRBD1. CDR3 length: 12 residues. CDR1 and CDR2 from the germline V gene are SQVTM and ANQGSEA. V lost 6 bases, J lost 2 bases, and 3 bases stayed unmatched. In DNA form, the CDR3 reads TGCAGCGTCGACAGGGAACAAGAGACCCAGTACTTC. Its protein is CSVDREQETQYF.

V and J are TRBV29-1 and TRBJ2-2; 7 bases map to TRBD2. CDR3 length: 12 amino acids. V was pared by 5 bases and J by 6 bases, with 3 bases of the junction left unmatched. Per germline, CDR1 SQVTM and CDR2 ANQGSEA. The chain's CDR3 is CSVYTSAGELFF. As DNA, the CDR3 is TGCAGCGTTTACACTAGCGCCGGGGAGCTGTTTTTT.

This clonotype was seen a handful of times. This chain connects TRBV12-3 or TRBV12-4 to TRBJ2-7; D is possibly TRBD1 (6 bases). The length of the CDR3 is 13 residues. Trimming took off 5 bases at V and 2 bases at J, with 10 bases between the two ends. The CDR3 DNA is TGTGCCAGCAGTGATCAGGGGCCCTACGAGCAGTACTTC. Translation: CASSDQGPYEQYF.

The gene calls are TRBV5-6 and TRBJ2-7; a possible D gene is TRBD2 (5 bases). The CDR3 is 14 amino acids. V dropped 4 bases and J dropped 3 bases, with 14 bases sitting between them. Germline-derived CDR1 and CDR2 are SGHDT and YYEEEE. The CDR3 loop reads CASSETGLHYEQYF. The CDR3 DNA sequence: TGTGCCAGCAGCGAGACTGGACTGCACTACGAGCAGTACTTC.

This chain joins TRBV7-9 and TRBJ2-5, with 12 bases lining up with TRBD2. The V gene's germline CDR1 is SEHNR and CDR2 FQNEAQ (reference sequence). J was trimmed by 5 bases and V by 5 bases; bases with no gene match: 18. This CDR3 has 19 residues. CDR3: CASSPTRTTSGGTLETQYF. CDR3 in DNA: TGTGCCAGCAGCCCCACCCGCACCACTAGCGGGGGGACGTTGGAGACCCAGTACTTC.

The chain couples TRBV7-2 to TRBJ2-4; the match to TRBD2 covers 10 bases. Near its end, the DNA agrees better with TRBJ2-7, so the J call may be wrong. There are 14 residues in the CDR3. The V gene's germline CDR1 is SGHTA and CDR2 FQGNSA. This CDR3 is CASSWSGGAGEQYF. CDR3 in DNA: TGTGCCAGCAGCTGGAGCGGGGGGGCTGGCGAGCAGTACTTC.

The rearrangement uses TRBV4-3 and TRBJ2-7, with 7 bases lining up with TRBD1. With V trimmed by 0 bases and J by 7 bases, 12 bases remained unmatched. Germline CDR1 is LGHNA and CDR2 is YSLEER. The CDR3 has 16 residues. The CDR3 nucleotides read TGCGCCAGCAGCCAAGATCAGGCAGGGACAGCCAATGAGCAGTACTTC. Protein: CASSQDQAGTANEQYF.

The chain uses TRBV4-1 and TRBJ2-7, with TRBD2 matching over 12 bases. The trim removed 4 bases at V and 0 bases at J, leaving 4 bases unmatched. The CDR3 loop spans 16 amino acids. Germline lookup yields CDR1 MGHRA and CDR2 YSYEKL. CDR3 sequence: CASSRTSGDSSYEQYF. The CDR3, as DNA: TGCGCCAGCAGCCGGACTAGCGGGGATAGCTCCTACGAGCAGTACTTC.

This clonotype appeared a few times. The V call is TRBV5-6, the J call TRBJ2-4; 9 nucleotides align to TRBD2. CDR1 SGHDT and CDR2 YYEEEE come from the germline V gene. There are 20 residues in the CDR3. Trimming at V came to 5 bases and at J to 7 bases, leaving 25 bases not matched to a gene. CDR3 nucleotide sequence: TGTGCCAGCAGGCCGTTCCACGCGAAAGAAACAGGACTAGCGAGGAACATTCAGTACTTC. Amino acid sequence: CASRPFHAKETGLARNIQYF.

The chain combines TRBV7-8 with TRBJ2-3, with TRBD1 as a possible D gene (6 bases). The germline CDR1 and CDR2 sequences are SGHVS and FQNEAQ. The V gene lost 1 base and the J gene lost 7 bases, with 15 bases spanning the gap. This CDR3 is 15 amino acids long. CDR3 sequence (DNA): TGTGCCAGCAGCTTAGAAGGTCAGGGGCCAAATACGCAGTATTTT. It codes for CASSLEGQGPNTQYF. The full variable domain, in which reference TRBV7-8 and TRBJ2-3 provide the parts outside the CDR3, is GAGVSQSPRYKVAKRGQDVALRCDPISGHVSLFWYQQALGQGPEFLTYFQNEAQLDKSGLPSDRFFAERPEGSVSTLKIQRTQQEDSAVYLCASSLEGQGPNTQYFGPGTRLTVL.

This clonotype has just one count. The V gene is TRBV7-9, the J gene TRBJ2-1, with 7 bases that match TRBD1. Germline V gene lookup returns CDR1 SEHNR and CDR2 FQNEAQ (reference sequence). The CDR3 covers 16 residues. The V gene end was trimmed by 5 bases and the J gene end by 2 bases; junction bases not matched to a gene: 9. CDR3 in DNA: TGTGCCAGCAGCCCCCCGGGGACAGTTACCTACAATGAGCAGTTCTTC. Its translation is CASSPPGTVTYNEQFF.

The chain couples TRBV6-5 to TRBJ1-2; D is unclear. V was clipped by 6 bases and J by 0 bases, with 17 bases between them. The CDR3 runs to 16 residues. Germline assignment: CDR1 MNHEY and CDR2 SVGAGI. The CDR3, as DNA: TGTGCCAGCAGCTCAGGTTTAGCGCTGACTAACTATGGCTACACCTTC. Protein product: CASSSGLALTNYGYTF.

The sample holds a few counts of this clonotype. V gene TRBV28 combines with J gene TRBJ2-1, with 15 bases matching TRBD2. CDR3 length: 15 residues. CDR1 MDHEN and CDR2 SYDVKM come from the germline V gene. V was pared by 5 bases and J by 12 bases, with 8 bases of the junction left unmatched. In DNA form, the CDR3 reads TGTGCCAGCAGTCCGAGGACTAGCGGGGGGGGAAGGCAGTTCTTC. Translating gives CASSPRTSGGGRQFF.

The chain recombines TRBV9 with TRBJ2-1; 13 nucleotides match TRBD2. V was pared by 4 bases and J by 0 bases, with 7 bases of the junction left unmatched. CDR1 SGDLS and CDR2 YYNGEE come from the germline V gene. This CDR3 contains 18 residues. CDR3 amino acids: CASSSPRTSGSSYNEQFF. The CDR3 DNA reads TGTGCCAGCAGCTCCCCCCGGACTAGCGGGAGCTCCTACAATGAGCAGTTCTTC.

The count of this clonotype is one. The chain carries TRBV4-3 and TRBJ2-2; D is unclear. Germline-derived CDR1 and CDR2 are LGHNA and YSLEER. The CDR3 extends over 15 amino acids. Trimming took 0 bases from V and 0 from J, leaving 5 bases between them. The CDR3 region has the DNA TGCGCCAGCAGCCAAGATATAGCGAACACCGGGGAGCTGTTTTTT. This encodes CASSQDIANTGELFF.

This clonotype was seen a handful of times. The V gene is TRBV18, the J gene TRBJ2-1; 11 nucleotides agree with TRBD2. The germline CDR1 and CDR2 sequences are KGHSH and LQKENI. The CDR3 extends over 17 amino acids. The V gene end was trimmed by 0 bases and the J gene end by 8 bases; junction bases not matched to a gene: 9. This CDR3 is CASSPPRLLAGEDEQFF. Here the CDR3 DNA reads TGTGCCAGCTCACCACCAAGGCTACTAGCGGGAGAAGATGAGCAGTTCTTC.